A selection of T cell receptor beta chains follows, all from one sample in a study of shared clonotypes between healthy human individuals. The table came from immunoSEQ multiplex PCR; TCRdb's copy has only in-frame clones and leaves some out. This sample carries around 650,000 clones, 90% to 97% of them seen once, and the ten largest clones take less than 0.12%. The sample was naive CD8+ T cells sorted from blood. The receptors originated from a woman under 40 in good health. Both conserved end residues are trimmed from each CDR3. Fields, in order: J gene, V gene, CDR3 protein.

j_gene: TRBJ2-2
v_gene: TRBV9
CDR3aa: ASSAEPWKEVNTGELF

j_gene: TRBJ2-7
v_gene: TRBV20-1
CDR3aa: SATTGLEQY

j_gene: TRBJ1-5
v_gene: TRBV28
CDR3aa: ASRDRNQPQH

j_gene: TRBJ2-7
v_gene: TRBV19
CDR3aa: ASSISLADYEQY

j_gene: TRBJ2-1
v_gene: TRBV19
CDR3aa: ASSPGLGSDEQF

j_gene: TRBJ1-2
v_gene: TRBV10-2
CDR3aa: ASSEDRGLVNYGYT

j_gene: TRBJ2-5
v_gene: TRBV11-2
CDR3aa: ASSLVAGGGQTQY

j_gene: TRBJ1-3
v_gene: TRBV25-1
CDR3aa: ASSEFGGNTIY

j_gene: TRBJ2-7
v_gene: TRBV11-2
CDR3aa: ASSPNYEQY

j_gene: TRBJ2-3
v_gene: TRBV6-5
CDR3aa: ASSQADTQY

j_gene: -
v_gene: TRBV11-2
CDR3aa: ASSFEGTSGSRGYEQY

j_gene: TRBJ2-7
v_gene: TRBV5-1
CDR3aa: ASSLQEFGDYEQY

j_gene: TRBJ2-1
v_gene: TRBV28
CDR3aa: ASSQGLSSYNEQF

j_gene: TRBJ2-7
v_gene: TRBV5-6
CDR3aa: ASSPTGTGIGEQY

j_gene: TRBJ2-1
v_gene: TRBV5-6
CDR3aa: ASSFGEGQGLHEQF

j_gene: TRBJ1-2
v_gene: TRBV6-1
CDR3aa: ASSERRETNYGYT

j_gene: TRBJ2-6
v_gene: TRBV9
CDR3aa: ASSVAPFGSGANVLT

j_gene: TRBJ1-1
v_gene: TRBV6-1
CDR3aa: ASSEYVGHTEAF

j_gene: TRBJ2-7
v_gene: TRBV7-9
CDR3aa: ASSKGQGSPRYEQY

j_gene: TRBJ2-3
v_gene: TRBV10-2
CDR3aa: ASSERWTTDTQY

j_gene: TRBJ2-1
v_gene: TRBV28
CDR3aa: ASSFLPGSVGEQF

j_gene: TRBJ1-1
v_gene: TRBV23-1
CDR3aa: ASSRRGLNTEAF

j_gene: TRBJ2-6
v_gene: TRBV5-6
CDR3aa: ASSAEAGGPTGANVLT

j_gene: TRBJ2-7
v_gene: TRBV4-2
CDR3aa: ASSQGTGEQSYEQY

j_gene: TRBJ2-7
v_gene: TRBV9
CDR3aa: ASSADISYEQY

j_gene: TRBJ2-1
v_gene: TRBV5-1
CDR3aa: ASSYDSSGLNEQF

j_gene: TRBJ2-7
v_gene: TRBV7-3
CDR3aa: ASSLERTFSEQY

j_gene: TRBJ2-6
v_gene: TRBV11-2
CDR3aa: ASMTDSGANVLT

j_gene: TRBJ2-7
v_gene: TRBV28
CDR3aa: ASSLLAGEYEQY

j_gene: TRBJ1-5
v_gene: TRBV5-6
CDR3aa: ASSFNRDNQPQH

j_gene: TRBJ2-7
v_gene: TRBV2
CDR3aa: ASSEAQQANYEQY